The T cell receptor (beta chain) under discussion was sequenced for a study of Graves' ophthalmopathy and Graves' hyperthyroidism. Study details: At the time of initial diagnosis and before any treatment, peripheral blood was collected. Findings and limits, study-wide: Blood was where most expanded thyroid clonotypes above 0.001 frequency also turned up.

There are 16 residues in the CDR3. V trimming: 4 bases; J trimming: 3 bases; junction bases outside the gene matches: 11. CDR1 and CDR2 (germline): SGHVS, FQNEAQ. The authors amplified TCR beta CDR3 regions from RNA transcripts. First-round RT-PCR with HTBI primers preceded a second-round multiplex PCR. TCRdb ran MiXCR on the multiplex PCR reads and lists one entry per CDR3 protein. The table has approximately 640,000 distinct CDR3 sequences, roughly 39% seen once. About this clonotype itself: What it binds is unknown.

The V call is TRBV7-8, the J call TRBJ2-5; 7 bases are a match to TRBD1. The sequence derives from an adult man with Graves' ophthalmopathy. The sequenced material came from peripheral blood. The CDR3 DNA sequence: TGTGCCAGCAGCTCAAAACGCCGGGACAGAGAAGAGACCCAGTACTTC. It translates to CASSSKRRDREETQYF.